This T cell receptor beta chain came from a study of blood T cell repertoires in COVID-19. In the study overall: There were acute and convalescent COVID-19 samples, and they came from the United States, Italy and Spain. T cells, B-cell-depleted T cells, or PBMCs supplied cDNA or gDNA.

In the source study's methods: For nucleated cells, counts were estimated from reference gene primer amplification. Clones were sequenced by immunoSEQ multiplex PCR, and TCRdb holds only the in-frame ones, with some missing. Clone size and the V and J calls come from that table; the DNA yielded D and trimming. The sample has around 340,000 clones; roughly nine tenths are singletons. Enrollment of patients from Seattle took place during active infection, with longitudinal follow-up. The CDR3 spans 17 residues. V lost 8 bases, J lost 15 bases, and 34 bases lay in between. Germline lookup yields CDR1 SNHLY and CDR2 FYNNEI.

The chain employs TRBV2 and TRBJ2-2; TRBD2 is a possible D gene (7 bases). Sequenced input: peripheral blood. This TCR was recovered from a woman aged 55-75 years with COVID-19, enrolled during active disease. CDR3 DNA sequence: TGTGCCAGCGGACAGCTCCCTTCAAGGGCCCCCTCGGGGAGGGTGTTTTTT. Translating it yields CASGQLPSRAPSGRVFF.